The TCR beta chain described here comes from a study of Ad26.COV2.S vaccination and SARS-CoV-2 variants. Treatment in this sample: over 15 received Ad26.COV2.S at low or high dose, single or two shots; roughly five received placebo; per-sample allocation not given. Specimen acquisition occurred on day 63 following the initial vaccine or placebo injection. Using immunoSEQ multiplex PCR, the repertoire was profiled, and TCRdb retains in-frame clones only, with some absent. The sample includes around 380,000 clones, approximately 91% of them seen just once. Worth noting for this clone: What it binds is not known.

CDR3 size: 15 residues. Germline CDR1 and CDR2: SGHTA and FQGNSA. V lost 5 bases to trimming and J lost 6 bases; unmatched junction nucleotides: 7. General study points: Spike-specific responses of CD8+ and CD4+ T cells were reported to display substantial breadth after vaccination. Placebo recipients showed lower spike-specific TCR breadth than vaccinees.

The chain carries TRBV7-2 and TRBJ1-5, with 10 bases aligning to TRBD1. The receptor's source is a person between 18 and 65 years old who received the Ad26.COV2.S COVID-19 vaccine or a placebo. The specimen comprised peripheral blood, sampled in a trial of Ad26.COV2.S vaccine versus placebo. The CDR3 region is CASSIRQGAIQPQHF. The CDR3 nucleotides read TGTGCCAGCAGCATTAGACAGGGGGCGATTCAGCCCCAGCATTTT.